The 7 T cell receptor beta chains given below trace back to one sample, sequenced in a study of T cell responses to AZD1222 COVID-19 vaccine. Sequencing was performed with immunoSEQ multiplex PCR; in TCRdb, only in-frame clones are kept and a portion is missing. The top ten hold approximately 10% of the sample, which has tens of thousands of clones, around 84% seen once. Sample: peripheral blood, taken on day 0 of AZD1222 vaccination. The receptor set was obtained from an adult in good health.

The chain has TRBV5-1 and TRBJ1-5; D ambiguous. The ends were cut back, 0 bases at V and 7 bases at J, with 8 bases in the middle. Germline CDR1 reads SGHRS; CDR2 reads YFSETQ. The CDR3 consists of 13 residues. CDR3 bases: TGCGCCAGCAGCTTGGGGCACCCACAGCCCCAGCATTTT. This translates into CASSLGHPQPQHF.

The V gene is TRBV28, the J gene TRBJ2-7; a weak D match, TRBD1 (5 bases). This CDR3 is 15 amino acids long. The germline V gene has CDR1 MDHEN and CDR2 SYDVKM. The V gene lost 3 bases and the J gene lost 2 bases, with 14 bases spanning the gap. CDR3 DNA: TGTGCCAGCAGTTTCCACTCGACAGCCCCCTACGAGCAGTACTTC. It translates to CASSFHSTAPYEQYF.

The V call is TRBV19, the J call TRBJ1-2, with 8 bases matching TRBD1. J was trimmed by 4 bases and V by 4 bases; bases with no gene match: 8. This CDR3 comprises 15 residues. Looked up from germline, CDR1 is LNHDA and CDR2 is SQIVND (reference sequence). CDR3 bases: TGTGCCAGTAGTACACAGACAGGGGAGGCCTATGGCTACACCTTC. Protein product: CASSTQTGEAYGYTF.

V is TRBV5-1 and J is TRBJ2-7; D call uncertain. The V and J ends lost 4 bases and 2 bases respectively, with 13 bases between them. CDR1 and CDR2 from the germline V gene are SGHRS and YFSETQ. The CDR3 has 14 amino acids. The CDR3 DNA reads TGCGCCAGCAGCCATGGGGATATTACCTACGAGCAGTACTTC. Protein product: CASSHGDITYEQYF.

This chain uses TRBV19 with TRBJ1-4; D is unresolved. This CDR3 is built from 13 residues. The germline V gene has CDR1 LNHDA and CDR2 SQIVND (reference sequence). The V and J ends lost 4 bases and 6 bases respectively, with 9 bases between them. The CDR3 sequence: CASSTLPHEKLFF. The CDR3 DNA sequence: TGTGCCAGTAGTACCCTACCTCATGAAAAACTGTTTTTT.

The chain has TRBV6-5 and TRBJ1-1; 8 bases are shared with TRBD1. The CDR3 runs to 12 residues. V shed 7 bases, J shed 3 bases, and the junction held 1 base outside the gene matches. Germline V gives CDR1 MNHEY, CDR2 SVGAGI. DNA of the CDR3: TGTGCCAGCACGACAGGGGACACTGAAGCTTTCTTT. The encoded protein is CASTTGDTEAFF.

CDR3: CASSLPPGQGLNIQYF. For the CDR3, the DNA is TGTGCCAGCAGTTTGCCACCGGGACAGGGGTTAAACATTCAGTACTTC. The V call is TRBV28, the J call TRBJ2-4; 10 nucleotides agree with TRBD1. CDR1 and CDR2 from the germline V gene are MDHEN and SYDVKM. The CDR3 consists of 16 residues. V trimming: 3 bases; J trimming: 6 bases; junction bases outside the gene matches: 8.